The rows below give T cell receptor beta chains drawn from one sample of a study of CD39 and CD103 CD8 tumor-infiltrating T cells. Only in-frame clones appear in the TCRdb table, and some are missing; sequencing was by immunoSEQ multiplex PCR. This sample has under 20,000 clones, with 80% to 95% found just once. The sample consisted of CD8+ T cells sorted from blood. These receptors all stem from a human donor with head and neck squamous cell carcinoma. Each CDR3 is given with its conserved first and last residue. A D gene is named only where the DNA matches it firmly. Clone size is shown for a subset of rows, as once, few, many or a class of expanded clone.

size,V,J,D,DNA,CDR3
-,TRBV6-1,TRBJ1-5,TRBD1,TGTGCCAGCAGCGGGGGACAGGGCAATCAGCCCCAGCATTTT,CASSGGQGNQPQHF
-,TRBV30,TRBJ1-6,-,TGTGCCTGGAGTTCGCAGAGTCGGCCCCTCCACTTT,CAWSSQSRPLHF
-,TRBV4-2,TRBJ2-5,TRBD2,TGTGCCAGCAGCCAAGAAGGCGGGACACAAACTAGCGGGATACAAGAGACCCAGTACTTC,CASSQEGGTQTSGIQETQYF
-,TRBV27,TRBJ2-7,TRBD1,TGTGCCAGCAAGGACAGGGGGACAGGGGTCTACGAGCAGTACTTC,CASKDRGTGVYEQYF
-,TRBV2,TRBJ2-2,-,TGTGCCAGCAGAGGGACTGAGAACACCGGGGAGCTGTTTTTT,CASRGTENTGELFF
-,TRBV19,TRBJ2-3,-,TGTGCCAGTAGTATAGGTAGCGGTTCTAGCACAGATACGCAGTATTTT,CASSIGSGSSTDTQYF
once,TRBV5-1,TRBJ2-1,TRBD1,TGCGCCAGCAGCTTACAGGGGAATGAGCAGTTCTTC,CASSLQGNEQFF
-,TRBV7-9,TRBJ2-7,-,TGTGCCAGCAGCTTAGGCCCTAGCTACGAGCAGTACTTC,CASSLGPSYEQYF
-,TRBV19,TRBJ2-7,TRBD1,TGTGCCAGTAGTCAGAACAGGGGGTACGAGCAGTACTTC,CASSQNRGYEQYF
once,TRBV7-2,TRBJ1-4,-,TGTGCCAGCAGCTTAGCCCCCAGCCTTAATGAAAAACTGTTTTTT,CASSLAPSLNEKLFF
-,TRBV27,TRBJ2-7,-,TGTGCCAGCAGTCCGACAGGATATTCCTACGAGCAGTACTTC,CASSPTGYSYEQYF
-,TRBV19,TRBJ1-1,TRBD1,TGTGCCAGTAGCCCTACAGGGGCCGGCACTGAAGCTTTCTTT,CASSPTGAGTEAFF
once,TRBV6-5,TRBJ1-2,-,TGTGCCAGCAGTTACGACCAGGGAGTCGGTCACTATGGCTACACCTTC,CASSYDQGVGHYGYTF
-,TRBV15,TRBJ1-4,-,TGTGCCACCAGCACATTGCGTGAGTCAACTAATGAAAAACTGTTTTTT,CATSTLRESTNEKLFF
-,TRBV30,TRBJ1-2,-,TGTGCCTGGAGTGTACTAGGGGGAAAAGGGGGCTACACCTTC,CAWSVLGGKGGYTF
-,TRBV30,TRBJ1-4,TRBD1,TGTGCCTGGAGTGTACTCAATCCCGGACAGGGGTATAATGAAAAACTGTTTTTT,CAWSVLNPGQGYNEKLFF
-,TRBV6-1,TRBJ2-5,TRBD2,TGTGCCAGTGAAACCGGGACTAGCGCTGAGACCCAGTACTTC,CASETGTSAETQYF
once,TRBV4-1,TRBJ2-7,-,TGCGCCAGCAGCCAGGTATCCGGGAGTTACTCCTACGAGCAGTACTTC,CASSQVSGSYSYEQYF
once,TRBV7-7,TRBJ2-3,-,TGTGCTAGCAGCCCCGGGACCAACACAGATACGCAGTATTTT,CASSPGTNTDTQYF
-,TRBV5-1,TRBJ2-1,TRBD1,TGCGCCAGCATGTTAGGGGGCCCTCCGGTCAATGAGCAGTTCTTC,CASMLGGPPVNEQFF
-,TRBV5-4,TRBJ1-1,-,TGTGCCAGCAGGATGTGGGGGGCAGTCTACACTGAAGCTTTCTTT,CASRMWGAVYTEAFF
once,TRBV7-9,TRBJ1-2,-,TGTGCCAGCAGCGCCCGAAGGGAAGGCGGCTACACCTTC,CASSARREGGYTF
few,TRBV4-1,TRBJ1-6,-,TGCGCCAGCAGCCCTTCTGCCGGGACCTTTAATTCACCCCTCCACTTT,CASSPSAGTFNSPLHF
-,TRBV4-1,TRBJ2-7,-,TGCGCCAGCAGCCAAGAGGTAGGGTACGAGCAGTACTTC,CASSQEVGYEQYF
-,TRBV19,TRBJ2-1,-,TGTGCCAGTAGTCCCCCGGGGGCGATCTACAATGAGCAGTTCTTC,CASSPPGAIYNEQFF
-,TRBV2,TRBJ2-2,TRBD1,TGTGCCATAGACGGGGGACAGGGGCCTTCCGGGGAGCTGTTTTTT,CAIDGGQGPSGELFF
-,TRBV5-1,TRBJ2-3,-,TGCGCCAGCAGCTTGTTCTCAGATACGCAGTATTTT,CASSLFSDTQYF
-,TRBV6-1,TRBJ1-3,-,TGTGCCAGCAGTGGAACTGCATCTGGAAACACCATATATTTT,CASSGTASGNTIYF
-,TRBV30,TRBJ2-1,-,TGTGCCTGGAGCTCCGCGTCGGGACAAGTTTACAATGAGCAGTTCTTC,CAWSSASGQVYNEQFF
-,TRBV29-1,TRBJ2-7,-,TGCAGCGTCTCAGTATCCTACGAGCAGTACTTC,CSVSVSYEQYF
once,TRBV4-1,TRBJ2-5,TRBD2,TGCGCCAGCAGCCATTGGTCTCGGGGGGAAGAGACCCAGTACTTC,CASSHWSRGEETQYF
-,TRBV6-1,TRBJ2-2,-,TGTGCCAGCAGGCCCTTCAGGTTGAACACCGGGGAGCTGTTTTTT,CASRPFRLNTGELFF
-,TRBV7-9,TRBJ2-7,-,TGTGCCAGCAGCCAGGGGGGGTCCTACGAGCAGTACTTC,CASSQGGSYEQYF
once,TRBV4-1,TRBJ2-1,-,TGCGCCAGCACTACCCAGAATTATCGATCGTACAATGAGCAGTTCTTC,CASTTQNYRSYNEQFF
few,TRBV5-6,TRBJ1-2,TRBD1,TGTGCCAGCAGCCATCAGACAGGGGGCCTCCTAGCTAACTATGGCTACACCTTC,CASSHQTGGLLANYGYTF
-,TRBV30,TRBJ2-2,-,TGTGCCTGGAGTGTACTTCTGGAACACACCGGGGAGCTGTTTTTT,CAWSVLLEHTGELFF
-,TRBV11-2,TRBJ2-7,-,TGTGCCAGCATGGGTTTGCCCTCCTACGAGCAGTACTTC,CASMGLPSYEQYF
-,TRBV7-2,TRBJ1-5,-,TGTGCCAGCAGCTTAGATATGGGTTATAGCAATCAGCCCCAGCATTTT,CASSLDMGYSNQPQHF
-,TRBV5-1,TRBJ1-3,TRBD1,TGCGCCAGCAGCTTGGACAGGGGGTATGGAAACACCATATATTTT,CASSLDRGYGNTIYF
-,TRBV7-2,TRBJ2-5,TRBD2,TGTGCCAGCAGCGCCCCATCGGGACTAGCGGGGGGATACCAAGAGACCCAGTACTTC,CASSAPSGLAGGYQETQYF
-,TRBV28,TRBJ2-7,-,TGTGCCAGCAGTCCAGGGATCTCCTACGAGCAGTACTTC,CASSPGISYEQYF
-,TRBV2,TRBJ2-1,-,TGTGCCAGCAGTGAGCTCACCGACAATGAGCAGTTCTTC,CASSELTDNEQFF
-,TRBV27,TRBJ1-2,TRBD1,TGTGCCAGCAGTTTTGGGACAGGGCTCGTCTACACCTTC,CASSFGTGLVYTF
once,TRBV9,TRBJ1-1,-,TGTGCCAGCAGCGTGGGGGCAGGGGCCGGGTGGGAAGCTTTCTTT,CASSVGAGAGWEAFF
-,TRBV6-5,TRBJ1-1,TRBD1,TGTGCCAGCAGCGGGACAGGGAGCACTGAAGCTTTCTTT,CASSGTGSTEAFF
-,TRBV7-9,TRBJ1-3,-,TGTGCCAGCAGCCTCCCGGGGGTATCTGGAAACACCATATATTTT,CASSLPGVSGNTIYF
-,TRBV4-1,TRBJ2-2,-,TGCGCCAGCAGCCAGGGGCAGGCGGATTTTGTAGCCGGGGAGCTGTTTTTT,CASSQGQADFVAGELFF
-,TRBV4-2,TRBJ1-2,-,TGTGCCAGCAGCCAAGATTTCGGGACAAGAAGATTTTATGGCTACACCTTC,CASSQDFGTRRFYGYTF
once,TRBV6-5,TRBJ1-6,-,TGTGCCAGCAGCTACAGGGTTACTAACTCACCCCTCCACTTT,CASSYRVTNSPLHF
-,TRBV19,TRBJ1-2,-,TGTGCCAGTAGTTCATTGGACCGGCGCTACACCTTC,CASSSLDRRYTF
-,TRBV4-1,TRBJ2-5,TRBD2,TGCGCCAGCAGCCAAGCACAGCGGGGGTGGGAGACCCAGTACTTC,CASSQAQRGWETQYF
-,TRBV5-1,TRBJ2-5,-,TGCGCCAGCAGCTTGGGTTGGGCAGGGAGATCCCAAGAGACCCAGTACTTC,CASSLGWAGRSQETQYF
-,TRBV5-4,TRBJ2-5,TRBD2,TGTGCCAGCAGCTGGGGGGGACTCCAAGAGACCCAGTACTTC,CASSWGGLQETQYF
-,TRBV7-8,TRBJ2-3,TRBD2,TGTGCCAGCAGCTCCGGGGGGGGACCCACAGATACGCAGTATTTT,CASSSGGGPTDTQYF
-,TRBV6-1,TRBJ1-5,-,TGTGCCTCCCTCGGGGGCAATCAGCCCCAGCATTTT,CASLGGNQPQHF
-,TRBV30,TRBJ1-4,-,TGTGCCTGGGGCTATGGGTTCTCCGAGCCTAATGAAAAACTGTTTTTT,CAWGYGFSEPNEKLFF
-,TRBV7-9,TRBJ2-7,TRBD1,TGTGCCAGCAGCCCTCCCCGGGGACAGGGTGACGAGCAGTACTTC,CASSPPRGQGDEQYF
-,TRBV30,TRBJ1-6,-,TGTGCCTGGAGTGTTGGGCAGGGTCCCCTTTCGTTCCTCCACTTT,CAWSVGQGPLSFLHF
-,TRBV11-1,TRBJ2-1,-,TGTGCCAGCTCGGTTTCGGGCCCGATATACAATGAGCAGTTCTTC,CASSVSGPIYNEQFF